This T cell receptor beta chain appears in the sequencing data of a study of siplizumab effects on memory and regulatory T cells. Study findings and constraints: On average, about 72% of mappable alloreactive CD4+ clones were Treg-derived under siplizumab, against about 25% in controls.

Using immunoSEQ multiplex PCR, the repertoire was profiled, and TCRdb retains in-frame clones only, with some absent. In the table there are about 68,000 clones, 93% of which are singletons. With respect to this clone: Its antigen is as yet unknown.

V lost 6 bases and J 2 bases, leaving 11 bases between the germline ends. CDR3 length: 13 amino acids. Germline values: CDR1 SNHLY, CDR2 FYNNEI. This chain links TRBV2 with TRBJ2-7; D is possibly TRBD1 (5 bases). The sample was CD8+ T cells sorted from blood. The receptor's source is a human donor in good health. CDR3: CASRVQGTYEQYF. As DNA, the CDR3 is TGTGCCAGCAGAGTCCAGGGAACCTACGAGCAGTACTTC.